The T cell receptor (beta chain) under discussion was sequenced for a study of blood T cells in healthy people across ages. A second PCR, run for roughly 6 to 11 cycles, used a sample-barcoded 5' primer plus a J-beta primer mix. In TCRdb, the 5' RACE reads were re-called with MiXCR into one record per CDR3 protein. In the table there are approximately 1,700,000 distinct CDR3 sequences, roughly two fifths of which are singletons. This clonotype appeared many times. The CDR3 covers 11 residues. V lost 4 bases and J 4 bases, leaving 7 bases between the germline ends. Germline V gene sequence: CDR1 SQVTM, CDR2 ANQGSEA.

The receptor was isolated from a human donor in good health. The chain employs TRBV29-1 and TRBJ1-2; D is ambiguous. Sequencing used blood. The CDR3 sequence is CSVVRGYGYTF. CDR3 nucleotides: TGCAGCGTTGTACGCGGCTATGGCTACACCTTC. Looking up the rest from reference TRBV29-1 and TRBJ1-2 gives the full variable domain: SAVISQKPSRDICQRGTSLTIQCQVDSQVTMMFWYRQQPGQSLTLIATANQGSEATYESGFVIDKFPISRPNLTFSTLTVSNMSPEDSSIYLCSVVRGYGYTFGSGTRLTVV.